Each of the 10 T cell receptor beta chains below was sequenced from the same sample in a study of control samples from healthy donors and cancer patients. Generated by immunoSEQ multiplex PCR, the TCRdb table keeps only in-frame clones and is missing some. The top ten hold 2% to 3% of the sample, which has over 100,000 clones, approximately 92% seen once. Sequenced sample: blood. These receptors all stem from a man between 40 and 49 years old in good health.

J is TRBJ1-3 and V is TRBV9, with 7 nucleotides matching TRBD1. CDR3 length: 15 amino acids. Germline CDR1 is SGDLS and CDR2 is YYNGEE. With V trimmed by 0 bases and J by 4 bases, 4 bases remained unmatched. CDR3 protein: CASSVETGSGNTIYF. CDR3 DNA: TGTGCCAGCAGCGTAGAGACAGGGTCAGGAAACACCATATATTTT.

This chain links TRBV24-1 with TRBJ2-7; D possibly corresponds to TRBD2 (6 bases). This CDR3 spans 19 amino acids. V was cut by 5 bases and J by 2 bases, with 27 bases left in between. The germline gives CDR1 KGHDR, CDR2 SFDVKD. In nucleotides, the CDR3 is TGTGCCACCAGTGTCACGGCAGTCCGGGACTCCGGACCCACCTACGAGCAGTACTTC. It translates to CATSVTAVRDSGPTYEQYF.

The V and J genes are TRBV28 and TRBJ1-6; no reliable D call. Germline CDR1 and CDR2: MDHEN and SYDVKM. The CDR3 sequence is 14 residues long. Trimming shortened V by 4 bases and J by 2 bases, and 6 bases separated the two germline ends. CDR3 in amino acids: CASSSPAYNSPLHF. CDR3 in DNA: TGTGCCAGCAGTTCGCCAGCCTATAATTCACCCCTCCACTTT.

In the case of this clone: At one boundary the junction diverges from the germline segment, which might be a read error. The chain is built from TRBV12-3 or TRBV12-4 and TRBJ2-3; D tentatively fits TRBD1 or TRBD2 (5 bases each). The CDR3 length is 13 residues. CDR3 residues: CATSWGIADTQYF. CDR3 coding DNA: TGTGCCACCAGTTGGGGGATCGCGGATACGCAGTATTTT.

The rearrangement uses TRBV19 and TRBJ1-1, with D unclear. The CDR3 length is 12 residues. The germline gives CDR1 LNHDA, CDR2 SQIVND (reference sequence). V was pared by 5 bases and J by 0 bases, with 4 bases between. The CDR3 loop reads CASSFVNTEAFF. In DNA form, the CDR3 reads TGTGCCAGTAGTTTTGTGAACACTGAAGCTTTCTTT. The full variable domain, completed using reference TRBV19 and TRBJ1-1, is DGGITQSPKYLFRKEGQNVTLSCEQNLNHDAMYWYRQDPGQGLRLIYYSQIVNDFQKGDIAEGYSVSREKKESFPLTVTSAQKNPTAFYLCASSFVNTEAFFGQGTRLTVV.

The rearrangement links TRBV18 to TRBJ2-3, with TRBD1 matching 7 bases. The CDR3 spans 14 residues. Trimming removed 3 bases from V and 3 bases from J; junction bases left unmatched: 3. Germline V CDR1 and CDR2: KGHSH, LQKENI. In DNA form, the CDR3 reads TGTGCCAGCTCACCGGACAGGCAGACAGATACGCAGTATTTT. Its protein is CASSPDRQTDTQYF.

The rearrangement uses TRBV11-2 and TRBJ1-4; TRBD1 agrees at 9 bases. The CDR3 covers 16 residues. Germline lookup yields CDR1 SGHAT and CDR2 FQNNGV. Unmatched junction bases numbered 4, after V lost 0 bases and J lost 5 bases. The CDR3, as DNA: TGTGCCAGCAGCTTAGATGGGACAGGGAGGAATGAAAAACTGTTTTTT. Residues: CASSLDGTGRNEKLFF.

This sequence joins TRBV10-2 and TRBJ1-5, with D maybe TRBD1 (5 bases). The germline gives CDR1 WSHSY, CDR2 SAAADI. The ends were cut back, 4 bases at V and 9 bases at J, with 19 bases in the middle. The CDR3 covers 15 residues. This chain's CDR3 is CASSATTGAAGPQHF. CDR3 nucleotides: TGCGCCAGCAGTGCGACCACTGGGGCCGCCGGGCCCCAGCATTTT.

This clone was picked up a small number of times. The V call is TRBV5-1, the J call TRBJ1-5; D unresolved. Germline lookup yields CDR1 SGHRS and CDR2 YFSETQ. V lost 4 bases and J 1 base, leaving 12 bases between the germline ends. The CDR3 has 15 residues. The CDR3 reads CASSPEGGSNQPQHF. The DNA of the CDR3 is TGCGCCAGCAGCCCCGAGGGAGGGAGCAATCAGCCCCAGCATTTT.

CDR3 nucleotide sequence: TGTGCCATCATCTCGGGACTAGCGGGGTCCACAGATACGCAGTATTTT. It yields the protein CAIISGLAGSTDTQYF. The gene calls are TRBV10-3 and TRBJ2-3, with TRBD2 matching 13 bases. Germline V gene lookup returns CDR1 ENHRY and CDR2 SYGVKD. This CDR3 comprises 16 residues. Trimming at V came to 7 bases and at J to 2 bases, leaving 6 bases not matched to a gene.